These 10 T cell receptor beta chains came from one sample sequenced in a study of blood T cell repertoires in COVID-19 (dated by TCRdb to the early 2020s). Libraries came from the immunoSEQ multiplex PCR assay. The immuneACCESS repertoire file appears here via TCRdb, limited to in-frame rearrangements. These files lack a portion of the clones; in checked studies, under half of the deficit traces to unresolved V genes, and the cause of the others is not known. Counted in this sample were 150,000 to 200,000 clones; 80% to 90% of them appeared once. The ten largest clonotypes hold approximately 14% of the sample. The sample consisted of PBMCs or T cells enriched from blood (not recorded which). The receptors were gathered from a man aged 45-65 years who had recovered from COVID-19.

The chain links TRBV6-5 to TRBJ1-6; D remains ambiguous. This CDR3 spans 16 amino acids. Germline CDR1 reads MNHEY; CDR2 reads SVGAGI. Trimming removed 1 base at V and 8 bases at J, with 15 bases between. The CDR3 region is CASSYYPPPGDSPLHF. For the CDR3, the DNA is TGTGCCAGCAGTTACTACCCCCCTCCCGGGGATTCACCCCTCCACTTT.

V is TRBV14 and J is TRBJ2-5; D is possibly TRBD2 (6 bases). Trimming removed 3 bases from V and 7 bases from J, with 12 bases in between. Germline CDR1 is SGHDN and CDR2 is FVKESK. The CDR3 totals 13 residues. CDR3 protein: CASSQMTGGTQYF. The CDR3 nucleotides are TGTGCCAGCAGCCAGATGACCGGGGGGACCCAGTACTTC.

This rearrangement joins TRBV4-1 to TRBJ2-7; TRBD1 aligns across 12 bases. The CDR3 spans 17 residues. J gave up 4 bases and V 0 bases, and 7 bases lay outside the gene matches. Germline V CDR1 and CDR2: MGHRA, YSYEKL. The CDR3 DNA is TGCGCCAGCAGCCAAGACCCCGGGACAGGGGGCTCGTACGAGCAGTACTTC. Its protein is CASSQDPGTGGSYEQYF.

J is TRBJ1-1 and V is TRBV2, with a tentative D call TRBD1 (6 bases). V was shortened by 7 bases and J by 0 bases, with 9 bases between the two germline ends. Per the germline V gene, CDR1 is SNHLY and CDR2 is FYNNEI. The CDR3 spans 13 residues. The CDR3 DNA reads TGTGCCAGCAAACAGGGTGTGAACACTGAAGCTTTCTTT. It translates to CASKQGVNTEAFF.

Only one count was recorded for this clone. The gene calls are TRBV30 and TRBJ1-6; the D is unclear. Germline V gene lookup returns CDR1 GTSNPN and CDR2 SVGIG (reference sequence). The V end lost 1 base, the J end lost 4 bases, and 5 bases lay between the germline ends. The CDR3 has 13 residues. The CDR3 protein is CAWSAQYNSPLHF. In nucleotides, the CDR3 is TGTGCCTGGAGTGCTCAGTATAATTCACCCCTCCACTTT.

The chain has TRBV6-1 and TRBJ2-3, with 10 positions matching TRBD1. CDR3 length equals 15 residues. CDR1 is MNHNS and CDR2 is SASEGT in the germline V gene. The V gene end was trimmed by 3 bases and the J gene end by 2 bases; junction bases not matched to a gene: 2. CDR3 sequence: CASSDDRGPTDTQYF. Here the CDR3 DNA reads TGTGCCAGCAGTGATGACAGGGGGCCCACAGATACGCAGTATTTT.

The rearrangement joins TRBV29-1 to TRBJ1-3; TRBD1 matches at 7 bases. Germline CDR1 is SQVTM and CDR2 is ANQGSEA. Trimming took 6 bases from V and 2 from J; bases not matched to a gene: 4. The CDR3 is made up of 13 amino acids. CDR3 sequence (DNA): TGCAGCGTCGGTGACAGGGCTGGAAACACCATATATTTT. This sequence encodes CSVGDRAGNTIYF.

The gene calls are TRBV28 and TRBJ1-3, with a tentative D call TRBD1 (6 bases). Germline values: CDR1 MDHEN, CDR2 SYDVKM. The germline V and J ends were trimmed by 5 bases and 2 bases, with 19 bases remaining between them. The CDR3 is 17 residues long. Written as DNA, the CDR3 is TGTGCCAGCAGTCCCCCGGGGTGGGCAGGGGCTGGAAACACCATATATTTT. Protein: CASSPPGWAGAGNTIYF.

This chain connects TRBV19 to TRBJ2-1; 14 nucleotides align to TRBD2. This CDR3 comprises 17 residues. Trimming at V came to 5 bases and at J to 8 bases, leaving 11 bases not matched to a gene. Germline lookup yields CDR1 LNHDA and CDR2 SQIVND (reference sequence). As DNA, the CDR3 is TGTGCCAGTAGTCTTTTCCGCGGGACTAGCGGGGGTGATGAGCAGTTCTTC. Encoded protein: CASSLFRGTSGGDEQFF.

The chain uses TRBV6-5 and TRBJ1-6, with D perhaps matching TRBD1 (5 bases). Germline V CDR1 and CDR2: MNHEY, SVGAGI. Trimming pared 0 bases from V and 4 bases from J, leaving 10 bases between. The CDR3 has 16 residues. CDR3 nucleotides: TGTGCCAGCAGTTACTCGGGCAGGGAATATAATTCACCCCTCCACTTT. The encoded protein is CASSYSGREYNSPLHF.